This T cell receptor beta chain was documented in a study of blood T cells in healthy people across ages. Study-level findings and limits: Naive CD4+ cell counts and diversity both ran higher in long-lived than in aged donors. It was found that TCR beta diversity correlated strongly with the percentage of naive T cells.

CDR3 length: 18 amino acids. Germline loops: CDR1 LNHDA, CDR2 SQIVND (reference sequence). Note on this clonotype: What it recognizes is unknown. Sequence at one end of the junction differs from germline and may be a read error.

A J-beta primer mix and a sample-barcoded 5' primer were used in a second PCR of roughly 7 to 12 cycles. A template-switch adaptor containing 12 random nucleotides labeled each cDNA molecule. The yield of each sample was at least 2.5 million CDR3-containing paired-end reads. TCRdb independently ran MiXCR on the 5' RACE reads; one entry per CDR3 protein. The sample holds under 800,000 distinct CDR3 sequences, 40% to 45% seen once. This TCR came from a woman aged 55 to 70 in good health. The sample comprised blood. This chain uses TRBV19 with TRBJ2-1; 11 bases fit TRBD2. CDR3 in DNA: TGTGCCAGTAGTATGGATTTGGGGACTAGCGGAAAATACAGTGAGCAGTTCTTC. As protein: CASSMDLGTSGKYSEQFF.